One and the same sample provided the 32 T cell receptor beta chains below, sequenced in a study of lymphopenia after photon versus proton radiotherapy (dated by TCRdb to the late 2010s). The library came from the immunoSEQ multiplex PCR assay. TCRdb's version of the immuneACCESS table is confined to in-frame rearrangements and falls short of the full clone set. An unresolved V gene accounts for under half of the shortfall where checked; the remainder is of unknown origin. Counted in this sample were some 170,000 clones; around 85% of them appeared once. The ten biggest clones cover around 4.7% of the sample. Sequencing used peripheral blood, obtained from a patient treated with photon-based radiotherapy. The receptors derive from a man aged 45 to 65 with gastric cancer.

V and J are TRBV5-5 and TRBJ2-7; 7 nucleotides line up with TRBD1. Germline V gives CDR1 SGHKS, CDR2 YYEKEE (reference sequence). There are 17 residues in the CDR3. The V and J ends lost 7 bases and 6 bases, in that order; junction bases with no gene match: 22. The CDR3 reads CASWPGPQGYAYVEQYF. The DNA for the CDR3 is TGTGCCAGCTGGCCGGGACCACAGGGGTACGCCTACGTCGAGCAGTACTTC.

V gene TRBV7-2 combines with J gene TRBJ2-7, with D perhaps matching TRBD1 (6 bases). Germline V gives CDR1 SGHTA, CDR2 FQGNSA. V lost 7 bases, J lost 4 bases, and 11 bases lay in between. The CDR3 spans 12 residues. CDR3 sequence (DNA): TGTGCCAGCACCCTACAGGGATACGAGCAGTACTTC. Amino acids: CASTLQGYEQYF. The variable domain in full, completed from reference TRBV7-2 and TRBJ2-7, reads GAGVSQSPSNKVTEKGKDVELRCDPISGHTALYWYRQSLGQGLEFLIYFQGNSAPDKSGLPSDRFSAERTGGSVSTLTIQRTQQEDSAVYLCASTLQGYEQYFGPGTRLTVT.

This clone has more than one count but fewer than ten. This chain uses TRBV28 with TRBJ1-5; 9 bases match TRBD1. The germline V gene has CDR1 MDHEN and CDR2 SYDVKM. With 6 bases clipped from V and 6 bases from J, the junction kept 3 bases outside the gene matches. This CDR3 comprises 13 residues. CDR3 bases: TGTGCCAGCAGGAACAGGGGGCCTCAGCCCCAGCATTTT. This sequence encodes CASRNRGPQPQHF. The full variable domain, with the rest looked up from reference TRBV28 and TRBJ1-5, is DVKVTQSSRYLVKRTGEKVFLECVQDMDHENMFWYRQDPGLGLRLIYFSYDVKMKEKGDIPEGYSVSREKKERFSLILESASTNQTSMYLCASRNRGPQPQHFGDGTRLSIL.

This clone was detected once. The chain couples TRBV10-3 to TRBJ1-1; D uncertain. The V and J ends lost 8 bases and 0 bases respectively, with 7 bases between them. Per germline, CDR1 ENHRY and CDR2 SYGVKD. CDR3 size: 12 residues. CDR3 sequence: CAIGKMNTEAFF. The CDR3 DNA is TGTGCCATCGGCAAGATGAACACTGAAGCTTTCTTT.

This chain connects TRBV2 to TRBJ1-5; 8 nucleotides agree with TRBD1. With 3 bases clipped from V and 4 bases from J, the junction kept 8 bases outside the gene matches. The germline gives CDR1 SNHLY, CDR2 FYNNEI. This CDR3 contains 16 residues. The CDR3 protein is CASSDLQDRGNQPQHF. The CDR3 DNA is TGTGCCAGCAGTGATCTCCAAGACAGGGGAAATCAGCCCCAGCATTTT.

The V gene is TRBV9, the J gene TRBJ2-4, with D possibly TRBD2 on 6 matching bases. Between the trimmed V and J ends, which lost 0 bases and 11 bases, there was a span of 12 bases. CDR3 size: 13 residues. The germline V gene has CDR1 SGDLS and CDR2 YYNGEE. The CDR3 bases are TGTGCCAGCAGCGTAGAGTTTAGCGGTGTTCAGTACTTC. Its protein is CASSVEFSGVQYF.

This clone was seen once. The chain links TRBV18 to TRBJ1-3; D ambiguous. The ends were cut back, 0 bases at V and 0 bases at J, with 9 bases in the middle. There are 16 residues in the CDR3. Germline CDR1 and CDR2: KGHSH and LQKENI. This CDR3 is CASSPPSGFSGNTIYF. DNA for the CDR3: TGTGCCAGCTCACCACCGTCGGGGTTCTCTGGAAACACCATATATTTT.

The V and J genes are TRBV19 and TRBJ2-1, with TRBD2 matching over 8 bases. Germline V gene lookup returns CDR1 LNHDA and CDR2 SQIVND (reference sequence). The CDR3 covers 17 residues. V gave up 5 bases and J gave up 6 bases; unmatched junction bases: 15. The CDR3 loop is CASSSHGRGSGRNEQFF. CDR3 in DNA: TGTGCCAGTAGTTCTCACGGGAGGGGATCGGGTCGCAATGAGCAGTTCTTC.

The chain joins TRBV6-1 to TRBJ1-4; D might be TRBD1 (6 bases). V lost 4 bases and J 12 bases, leaving 24 bases between the germline ends. Germline V gene sequence: CDR1 MNHNS, CDR2 SASEGT. The CDR3 is made up of 16 amino acids. CDR3 loop: CASSGQTGLASVELFF. The CDR3 region has the DNA TGTGCCAGCAGTGGCCAGACAGGCTTGGCTTCGGTGGAACTGTTTTTT.

This sequence joins TRBV27 and TRBJ1-2; a weak D match, TRBD1 (6 bases). V was trimmed by 6 bases and J by 0 bases, leaving 14 bases between them. Germline CDR1 reads MNHEY; CDR2 reads SMNVEV (reference sequence). This CDR3 spans 15 amino acids. The CDR3 loop reads CASSRAGTTNYGYTF. The CDR3 nucleotides read TGTGCCAGCAGCCGAGCCGGGACAACTAACTATGGCTACACCTTC.

The CDR3 here is CASSPPKQGYEQYF. CDR3 in DNA: TGTGCCAGCTCACCTCCGAAACAGGGCTACGAGCAGTACTTC. The chain links TRBV18 to TRBJ2-7; possibly TRBD1 for D (6 bases). CDR1 and CDR2 (germline): KGHSH, LQKENI. CDR3 length: 14 amino acids. Deletions cut 3 bases from V and 3 bases from J, with 12 bases between. Full variable domain (outside the CDR3, taken from reference TRBV18 and TRBJ2-7): NAGVMQNPRHLVRRRGQEARLRCSPMKGHSHVYWYRQLPEEGLKFMVYLQKENIIDESGMPKERFSAEFPKEGPSILRIQQVVRGDSAAYFCASSPPKQGYEQYFGPGTRLTVT.

The chain carries TRBV2 and TRBJ1-1; D is unclear. Germline CDR1 is SNHLY and CDR2 is FYNNEI. Deletions cut 4 bases from V and 5 bases from J, with 2 bases between. The CDR3 has 10 residues. CDR3 DNA: TGTGCCAGCAGTGGTACTGAAGCTTTCTTT. It translates to CASSGTEAFF. Combining the CDR3 with reference TRBV2 and TRBJ1-1 gives the whole variable domain EPEVTQTPSHQVTQMGQEVILRCVPISNHLYFYWYRQILGQKVEFLVSFYNNEISEKSEIFDDQFSVERPDGSNFTLKIRSTKLEDSAMYFCASSGTEAFFGQGTRLTVV.

As for this clone: This may stem from a read error, because a much larger clone lies one nucleotide away. This chain connects TRBV7-9 to TRBJ2-7, with TRBD1 as a possible D gene (6 bases). Trimming shortened V by 1 base and J by 2 bases, and 6 bases separated the two germline ends. This CDR3 spans 13 amino acids. In germline, CDR1 is SEHNR, CDR2 FQNEAQ (reference sequence). The CDR3, as DNA: TGTGCCAGCAGCTTAGGGACAGCCTACGAGCAGTACTTC. This gives the protein CASSLGTAYEQYF.

The chain has TRBV4-3 and TRBJ1-5, with TRBD1 matching 7 bases. Germline CDR1 is LGHNA and CDR2 is YSLEER. Trimming took 4 bases from V and 1 from J; bases not matched to a gene: 4. This CDR3 contains 15 residues. The DNA of the CDR3 is TGCGCCAGCAGCCCTACAGGGGAGAGCAATCAGCCCCAGCATTTT. Translated, it gives CASSPTGESNQPQHF.

The J gene is TRBJ1-2, the V gene TRBV10-3, with 9 bases lining up with TRBD1. The CDR3 consists of 14 residues. V gave up 3 bases and J gave up 7 bases; unmatched junction bases: 6. CDR1 and CDR2 from the germline V gene are ENHRY and SYGVKD. This CDR3 is CAISEPGQGFGYTF. The CDR3 DNA sequence: TGTGCCATCAGTGAACCGGGACAGGGATTTGGCTACACCTTC.

This clone has only a few counts. The rearrangement links TRBV6-5 to TRBJ2-2; 7 bases agree with TRBD1. The CDR3 loop spans 14 amino acids. Germline lookup yields CDR1 MNHEY and CDR2 SVGAGI. Trimming cost V 2 bases and J 3 bases; bases outside gene matches: 0. In nucleotides, the CDR3 is TGTGCCAGCAGTTACGACAGGGACACCGGGGAGCTGTTTTTT. The encoded protein is CASSYDRDTGELFF.

CDR3 loop: CASSLEEASNTEAFF. The DNA for the CDR3 is TGCGCCAGCAGCTTGGAGGAGGCTTCGAACACTGAAGCTTTCTTT. The genes are TRBV5-1 and TRBJ1-1; unclear D gene. Germline V gene data show CDR1 as SGHRS and CDR2 as YFSETQ. This CDR3 is built from 15 residues. Trimming cost V 0 bases and J 1 base, with 10 bases left between them.

The chain employs TRBV19 and TRBJ1-2, with 7 bases aligning to TRBD1. CDR3 length: 17 amino acids. Per the germline V gene, CDR1 is LNHDA and CDR2 is SQIVND (reference sequence). The J segment lost 4 bases and the V segment lost 0 bases, leaving 11 bases of the junction unmatched. The CDR3 DNA is TGTGCCAGTAGTATAGATGGTAGGCGGGACAGAAGCTATGGCTACACCTTC. Translating gives CASSIDGRRDRSYGYTF.

The chain has TRBV2 and TRBJ2-2, with no clear D. Looked up from germline, CDR1 is SNHLY and CDR2 is FYNNEI. This CDR3 has 17 amino acids. Trimming removed 7 bases at V and 6 bases at J, with 24 bases between. For the CDR3, the DNA is TGTGCCAGCAAGGTGTTTCAAGAGACTTACGCCCCCGGGGAGCTGTTTTTT. Amino acid sequence: CASKVFQETYAPGELFF.

The chain couples TRBV19 to TRBJ1-1; D remains unclear. The CDR3 is 14 amino acids. V lost 7 bases and J lost 7, with 19 bases in between. The germline V gene has CDR1 LNHDA and CDR2 SQIVND (reference sequence). The CDR3 protein is CASISSQTRGEAFF. CDR3 sequence (DNA): TGTGCCAGTATCTCTTCACAGACCCGGGGTGAAGCTTTCTTT.

V gene TRBV5-4 combines with J gene TRBJ2-7, with 7 bases lining up with TRBD1. The CDR3 has 14 residues. Germline V gene data show CDR1 as SGHNT and CDR2 as YYREEE (reference sequence). The J segment lost 5 bases and the V segment lost 3 bases, leaving 8 bases of the junction unmatched. The DNA for the CDR3 is TGTGCCAGCAGCTCTCGACAGGGTCGCGACGAGCAGTACTTC. Translation gives CASSSRQGRDEQYF.

This rearrangement joins TRBV19 to TRBJ1-3; D possibly corresponds to TRBD1 (6 bases). Trimming removed 10 bases at V and 0 bases at J, with 16 bases between. From germline, CDR1 is LNHDA and CDR2 SQIVND (reference sequence). This CDR3 comprises 15 residues. CDR3 in amino acids: CATRGQVLSGNTIYF. CDR3 DNA: TGTGCCACCCGGGGGCAGGTTCTCTCTGGAAACACCATATATTTT.

The chain has TRBV7-2 and TRBJ2-1; D perhaps matches TRBD2 (6 bases). The CDR3 sequence is 14 residues long. CDR1 and CDR2 from the germline V gene are SGHTA and FQGNSA. Trimming removed 3 bases from V and 3 bases from J, with 9 bases in between. The CDR3 nucleotides are TGTGCCAGCAGCTTGGACGGGGGCTACAATGAGCAGTTCTTC. Its translation is CASSLDGGYNEQFF.

This clone was detected once. The chain combines TRBV11-3 with TRBJ2-7; 9 bases are a match to TRBD2. The CDR3 length is 15 residues. Germline CDR1 is SGHNT and CDR2 is YENEEA. V shed 2 bases and J 7 bases; nucleotides not matched to a gene: 9. This CDR3 is CASSLKAGGPEEQYF. The CDR3 nucleotides read TGTGCCAGCAGCTTAAAGGCGGGAGGGCCGGAAGAGCAGTACTTC.

The chain joins TRBV7-6 to TRBJ2-3; no definite D call. Germline V lookup: CDR1 SGHVS, CDR2 FNYEAQ. The V and J ends lost 1 base and 0 bases respectively, with 5 bases between them. This CDR3 is 14 amino acids long. The CDR3: CASSLVGSTDTQYF. As DNA, the CDR3 is TGTGCCAGCAGCTTAGTAGGGAGCACAGATACGCAGTATTTT.

The CDR3 DNA follows: TGTGCCAGCAGCTTATATAGCCGTTGGAATGAGCAGTTCTTC. This gives the protein CASSLYSRWNEQFF. The rearrangement uses TRBV7-2 and TRBJ2-1; D gene ambiguous. V lost 2 bases and J 7 bases, leaving 12 bases between the germline ends. The CDR3 consists of 14 residues. CDR1 is SGHTA and CDR2 is FQGNSA in the germline V gene. The whole variable domain, remainder taken from reference TRBV7-2 and TRBJ2-1, is GAGVSQSPSNKVTEKGKDVELRCDPISGHTALYWYRQSLGQGLEFLIYFQGNSAPDKSGLPSDRFSAERTGGSVSTLTIQRTQQEDSAVYLCASSLYSRWNEQFFGPGTRLTVL.

J is TRBJ1-3 and V is TRBV9; D gene unclear. Trimming removed 0 bases from V and 0 bases from J, with 10 bases in between. Per the germline V gene, CDR1 is SGDLS and CDR2 is YYNGEE. The CDR3 length is 16 residues. The CDR3 bases are TGTGCCAGCAGCGTAGGCGGCGGGTACTCTGGAAACACCATATATTTT. Translated: CASSVGGGYSGNTIYF.

Only one count was recorded for this clone. This chain joins TRBV5-4 and TRBJ2-6; 7 bases match TRBD1. The CDR3 is made up of 16 amino acids. V lost 3 bases to trimming and J lost 0 bases; unmatched junction nucleotides: 3. Per germline, CDR1 SGHNT and CDR2 YYREEE (reference sequence). The CDR3 protein is CASSSGQSSGANVLTF. CDR3 bases: TGTGCCAGCAGCTCGGGACAGAGCTCTGGGGCCAACGTCCTGACTTTC.

The chain has TRBV27 and TRBJ2-2; D is unclear. Germline V gene lookup returns CDR1 MNHEY and CDR2 SMNVEV (reference sequence). The CDR3 has 15 residues. The ends were cut back, 6 bases at V and 2 bases at J, with 13 bases in the middle. CDR3 in amino acids: CASSPRAVNTGELFF. The CDR3 DNA follows: TGTGCCAGCAGCCCCCGGGCGGTTAACACCGGGGAGCTGTTTTTT.

The genes are TRBV2 and TRBJ1-5; D gene uncertain. Germline loops: CDR1 SNHLY, CDR2 FYNNEI. CDR3 length: 14 residues. V was trimmed by 6 bases and J by 2 bases, leaving 11 bases between them. The DNA for the CDR3 is TGTGCCAGCAGACCTAGTAGGGGCAATCAGCCCCAGCATTTT. Its protein product is CASRPSRGNQPQHF.

The V call is TRBV18, the J call TRBJ2-3; a weak D match, TRBD2 (6 bases). This CDR3 has 12 amino acids. Germline CDR1 and CDR2: KGHSH and LQKENI. Trimming took off 5 bases at V and 6 bases at J, with 9 bases between the two ends. The CDR3 DNA reads TGTGCCAGCTCAGGTGGAGGGGATACGCAGTATTTT. Protein product: CASSGGGDTQYF.

This clone appeared a few times. The sample contains more than one DNA sequence encoding this CDR3. The J gene is TRBJ2-7, the V gene TRBV18, with D maybe TRBD2 (7 bases). This CDR3 contains 14 residues. V was cut by 4 bases and J by 1 base, with 11 bases left in between. Looked up from germline, CDR1 is KGHSH and CDR2 is LQKENI. This CDR3 is CASSQGRGSYEQYF. In nucleotides, the CDR3 is TGTGCCAGCTCACAAGGGAGGGGGTCCTACGAGCAGTACTTC.